The clone carrying this T cell receptor beta chain was counted only a few times. The target antigen is unknown. MiXCR, applied by TCRdb to the RT-PCR reads, yields one record per CDR3 protein. The data contain 500,000 to 600,000 distinct CDR3 sequences, about 7.6% of them seen just once; the ten biggest clones take up about an eighth. V lost 3 bases and J lost 0, with 11 bases in between. The germline gives CDR1 DFQATT, CDR2 SNEGSKA (reference sequence). The length of the CDR3 is 14 residues. The data belong to a study of response to subunit inactivated influenza vaccine. Whole-study results and caveats: Authors suggested each seasonal flu vaccination may recruit only limited numbers of new T cells.

The clonotype originates from a man between 45 and 75 years old who received an inactivated influenza vaccine. V usage is TRBV20-1 and J usage is TRBJ1-1, with D unresolved. The sample was PBMCs from blood, taken around 25 months after vaccination. The chain's CDR3 is CSASSGPMNTEAFF. In nucleotides, the CDR3 is TGCAGTGCTAGCTCAGGCCCCATGAACACTGAAGCTTTCTTT.